The rows below give T cell receptor beta chains drawn from one sample of a study of Ad26.COV2.S vaccination and SARS-CoV-2 variants. Using immunoSEQ multiplex PCR, the repertoire was profiled, and TCRdb retains in-frame clones only, with some absent. The sample lists about 400,000 clones, roughly 90% occurring once. The sample in question was peripheral blood, obtained in a trial of Ad26.COV2.S vaccine versus placebo. These receptors were taken from a person between 18 and 59 years old who received the Ad26.COV2.S COVID-19 vaccine or a placebo. Both conserved end residues are part of each CDR3. D genes are given only for firm matches. Where a row states a size, it is once, few, many or the class of an expanded clone; other rows omit it.

clone size	V gene	D gene	J gene	CDR3 DNA	CDR3 protein
-	TRBV11-3	-	TRBJ2-2	TGTGCCAGCAGCTTAAGTTTCGCCGGGGAGCTGTTTTTT	CASSLSFAGELFF
-	TRBV28	TRBD1	TRBJ2-7	TGTGCCACTCGGGTTAACCGGGACAGACCCTACGAGCAGTACTTC	CATRVNRDRPYEQYF
-	TRBV7-7	TRBD1	TRBJ2-1	TGTGCTAGCAGCTTAGAGCAGGGGGCTCACAATGAGCAGTTCTTC	CASSLEQGAHNEQFF
-	TRBV4-1	TRBD2	TRBJ2-7	TGCGCCAGCAGCCAAGGGGGTAGCGGGGCGGTCCTCTTCGAGCAGTACTTC	CASSQGGSGAVLFEQYF
-	TRBV7-8	-	TRBJ2-7	TGTGCCAGCAGCGGGGGGGACAGAACCTACGAGCAGTACTTC	CASSGGDRTYEQYF
-	TRBV27	-	TRBJ1-4	TGTGCCAGCATCCCGGGACCGCCAAATGAAAAACTGTTTTTT	CASIPGPPNEKLFF
once	TRBV28	-	TRBJ2-7	TGTGCCAGCAGTCTTCCGGTGGCCAGGGAGCAGTACTTC	CASSLPVAREQYF
once	TRBV19	TRBD1	TRBJ2-1	TGTGCCAGTAGATTAGACAGGGACGCTCGGCCAAATGAGCAGTTCTTC	CASRLDRDARPNEQFF
-	TRBV18	-	TRBJ2-2	TGTGCCAGCTCACCCAGCGGAAGTAACACCGGGGAGCTGTTTTTT	CASSPSGSNTGELFF
few	TRBV4-1	TRBD2	TRBJ2-1	TGCGCCAGCAGCCAAGATCCACTAGCGGGGGATGAGCAGTTCTTC	CASSQDPLAGDEQFF
-	TRBV11-2	-	TRBJ2-7	TGTGCCAGCAGCTTAGTTGGGGGGCTCGAGCAGTACTTC	CASSLVGGLEQYF
-	TRBV5-6	-	TRBJ1-2	TGTGCCAGCAGCTTAGGGCAGGGGCAGCAAAGTAACTATGGCTACACCTTC	CASSLGQGQQSNYGYTF
-	TRBV6-4	-	TRBJ1-5	TGTGCCAGCATTTTAAGCAATCAGCCCCAGCATTTT	CASILSNQPQHF
-	TRBV30	-	TRBJ2-2	TGTGCCTGGAGTGTAAAGGGGGGCACCGGGGAGCTGTTTTTT	CAWSVKGGTGELFF
-	TRBV18	TRBD2	TRBJ2-3	TGTGCCAGCTCACTTACTAGCGGGGGGGCCTGGAGGACAGATACGCAGTATTTT	CASSLTSGGAWRTDTQYF
-	TRBV19	TRBD1	TRBJ1-6	TGTGCCAGTCAGACAGGGGCTCCTTATTCACCCCTCCACTTT	CASQTGAPYSPLHF
-	TRBV6-5	-	TRBJ1-2	TGTGCCAGCAGCCCATGGGGGGCTCGGGGCTACACCTTC	CASSPWGARGYTF
once	TRBV4-1	TRBD2	TRBJ2-1	TGCGCCAGCAGCCAAGGGACTAGCGGGGGTTGGAATGAGCAGTTCTTC	CASSQGTSGGWNEQFF
few	TRBV7-2	-	TRBJ1-5	TGTGCCAGCAGCTTTAAATGGGGGGGCGATCAGCCCCAGCATTTT	CASSFKWGGDQPQHF
-	TRBV9	TRBD1	TRBJ2-5	TGTGCCAGCAGCGTACAGGGGGCCATCGGTGGAGCCCAGTACTTC	CASSVQGAIGGAQYF
-	TRBV28	-	TRBJ2-6	TGTGCCAGCAGTTTGGAGAGCTCTGGGGCCAACGTCCTGACTTTC	CASSLESSGANVLTF
-	TRBV19	TRBD1	TRBJ2-3	TGTGCCAGTCATAGGACAGGGTCCGATACGCAGTATTTT	CASHRTGSDTQYF
-	TRBV6-5	-	TRBJ1-1	TGTGCCAGCATGAATGAGGTTCGGAACACTGAAGCTTTCTTT	CASMNEVRNTEAFF
-	TRBV19	-	TRBJ1-2	TGTGCCAGTAGCACCGTGGGGGGGCACTATGGCTACACCTTC	CASSTVGGHYGYTF
-	TRBV6-5	-	TRBJ2-2	TGTGCCAGCAGTTACTCCCATCCTCGGGGCACCGGGGAGCTGTTTTTT	CASSYSHPRGTGELFF
-	TRBV28	TRBD1	TRBJ1-3	TGTGCCAGCAGTTTAGAAGGGGGCGGTGGAAACACCATATATTTT	CASSLEGGGGNTIYF
many	TRBV5-1	TRBD1	TRBJ1-2	TGCGCCAGCAGTATGGGACAGGGAGGCTATGGCTACACCTTC	CASSMGQGGYGYTF
-	TRBV5-6	TRBD1	TRBJ1-1	TGTGCCAGCAGCCTGGACAGGGGAAGAACCACTGAAGCTTTCTTT	CASSLDRGRTTEAFF
-	TRBV19	TRBD1	TRBJ1-2	TGTGCCAGTAGTCCGCTGACAGGGACTAACTATGGCTACACCTTC	CASSPLTGTNYGYTF
-	TRBV6-2/TRBV6-3	-	TRBJ1-1	TGTGCCAGCAGTTACGGGGCAGGGTTGGGCACTGAAGCTTTCTTT	CASSYGAGLGTEAFF
-	TRBV4-3	TRBD2	TRBJ2-2	TGCGCCAGCAGCCACCTAAGCCCTAGCGGCCCCCGCGTGACCGGGGAGCTGTTTTTT	CASSHLSPSGPRVTGELFF
-	TRBV10-2	-	TRBJ2-7	TGCGCCAGCAGTCAGGGGGCGGGGGACGAGCAGTACTTC	CASSQGAGDEQYF
-	TRBV19	TRBD1	TRBJ1-5	TGTGCCACCCACAGGGGGGGGAATCAGCCCCAGCATTTT	CATHRGGNQPQHF
-	TRBV30	-	TRBJ1-2	TGTGCCTGGAGTGTATTTTTGGGGGAAGGCTACACCTTC	CAWSVFLGEGYTF
-	TRBV7-3	-	TRBJ2-3	TGTGCCAGCAGCTACAGGGCCGGAGATACGCAGTATTTT	CASSYRAGDTQYF
-	TRBV10-3	-	TRBJ1-1	TGTGCCATCAGAGATAGTTACAGAAAGAACACTGAAGCTTTCTTT	CAIRDSYRKNTEAFF
-	TRBV27	-	TRBJ2-2	TGTGCCAGCAGTTTATCCGGGACCCCAAACACCGGGGAGCTGTTTTTT	CASSLSGTPNTGELFF
-	TRBV29-1	TRBD2	TRBJ2-1	TGCAGCGTTGATTCGGGGGGGCGGTTTGAGCAGTTCTTC	CSVDSGGRFEQFF
-	TRBV10-2	-	TRBJ2-2	TGCGCCAGCAGTGAGGGACACAGGAACACCGGGGAGCTGTTTTTT	CASSEGHRNTGELFF
few	TRBV9	-	TRBJ2-2	TGTGCCAGCAGCTCACCCGTAAGGGCCCCGAACACCGGGGAGCTGTTTTTT	CASSSPVRAPNTGELFF
-	TRBV9	TRBD2	TRBJ2-5	TGTGCCAGCAGCCCCGGGGTAGCGGGCACCCAAGAGACCCAGTACTTC	CASSPGVAGTQETQYF
-	TRBV6-5	TRBD2	TRBJ2-1	TGTGCCAGCAGTTACTCTAGCGGGGTGTCCTACAATGAGCAGTTCTTC	CASSYSSGVSYNEQFF
once	TRBV27	TRBD1	TRBJ2-7	TGTGCCAGCAGTTTACGGGACAGAAGATACGAGCAGTACTTC	CASSLRDRRYEQYF